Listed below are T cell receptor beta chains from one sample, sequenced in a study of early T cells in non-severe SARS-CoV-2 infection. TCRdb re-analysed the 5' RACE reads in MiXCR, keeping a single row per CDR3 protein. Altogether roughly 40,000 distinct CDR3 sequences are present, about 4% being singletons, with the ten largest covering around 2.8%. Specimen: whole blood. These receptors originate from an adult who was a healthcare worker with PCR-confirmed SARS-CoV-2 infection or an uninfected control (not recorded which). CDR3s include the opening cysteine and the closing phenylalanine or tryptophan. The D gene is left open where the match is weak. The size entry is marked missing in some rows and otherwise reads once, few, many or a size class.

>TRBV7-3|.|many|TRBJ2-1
CASSPQGGNEQFF
TGTGCCAGCAGCCCACAGGGCGGCAATGAGCAGTTCTTC
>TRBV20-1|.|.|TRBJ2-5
CSARARGRQETQYF
TGCAGTGCTAGGGCACGGGGTCGCCAAGAGACCCAGTACTTC
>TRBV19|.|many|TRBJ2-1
CASSISRLEQFF
TGTGCCAGTAGCATATCCCGGCTGGAGCAGTTCTTC
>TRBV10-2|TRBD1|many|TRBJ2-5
CASSEPGGYETQYF
TGCGCCAGCAGTGAGCCAGGGGGTTATGAGACCCAGTACTTC
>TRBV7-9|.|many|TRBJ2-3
CASSAQEWGPGLDTQYF
TGTGCCAGCAGCGCTCAGGAGTGGGGGCCTGGCCTCGATACGCAGTATTTT
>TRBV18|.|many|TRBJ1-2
CASSPDQANYGYTF
TGTGCCAGCTCACCAGACCAGGCTAACTATGGCTACACCTTC
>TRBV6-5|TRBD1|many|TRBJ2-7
CASRRGTGASYEQYF
TGTGCCAGCAGGCGCGGGACAGGGGCCTCCTACGAGCAGTACTTC
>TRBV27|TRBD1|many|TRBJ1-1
CASRFGQGALTEAFF
TGTGCCAGCAGATTTGGACAGGGGGCGCTCACTGAAGCTTTCTTT
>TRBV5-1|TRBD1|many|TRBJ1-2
CASSRQGLDYGYTF
TGCGCCAGCAGCCGACAGGGACTAGACTATGGCTACACCTTC
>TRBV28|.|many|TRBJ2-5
CASRNTNGMAGGTQYF
TGTGCCAGCAGGAATACAAACGGAATGGCCGGTGGGACCCAGTACTTC